This T cell receptor beta chain was obtained from a study of shared T cell receptors in the human thymus. The CDR3 runs to 17 residues. V was pared by 4 bases and J by 3 bases, with 12 bases of the junction left unmatched. Germline CDR1 SGHAT, CDR2 FQNNGV. Profiled with immunoSEQ multiplex PCR; TCRdb holds only in-frame clones, not every one. The table has roughly 410,000 clones, approximately 95% seen once. The sequencing input was thymocytes. The chain is built from TRBV11-2 and TRBJ1-2; 9 nucleotides align to TRBD1. This TCR was sampled from a human donor. The CDR3 nucleotides read TGTGCCAGCAGCTACAACCCAAGGACAGGGGAGGACTATGGCTACACCTTC. Translated, it gives CASSYNPRTGEDYGYTF.